A single sample is the source of the 23 T cell receptor beta chains below, sequenced in a study of blood T cell repertoires in COVID-19. Clones were read by immunoSEQ multiplex PCR, and TCRdb kept only the in-frame ones, dropping some. In the table there are about 70,000 clones, roughly three quarters of which are singletons. Specimen: peripheral blood. The receptors were sampled from an elderly man with acute or convalescent COVID-19.

V is TRBV7-9 and J is TRBJ2-5; D perhaps matches TRBD1 (6 bases). Germline V lookup: CDR1 SEHNR, CDR2 FQNEAQ (reference sequence). The V gene lost 6 bases and the J gene lost 2 bases, with 16 bases spanning the gap. The CDR3 is 15 amino acids. The CDR3 nucleotides read TGTGCCAGCAGTTATATTAGGACAGAGCAAGAGACCCAGTACTTC. It translates to CASSYIRTEQETQYF. Filled out from reference TRBV7-9 and TRBJ2-5, the complete variable domain reads DTGVSQNPRHKITKRGQNVTFRCDPISEHNRLYWYRQTLGQGPEFLTYFQNEAQLEKSRLLSDRFSAERPKGSFSTLEIQRTEQGDSAMYLCASSYIRTEQETQYFGPGTRLLVL.

This clone was seen ten or more times. This chain joins TRBV2 and TRBJ2-1, with 8 bases matching TRBD2. Germline V lookup: CDR1 SNHLY, CDR2 FYNNEI. J was trimmed by 6 bases and V by 2 bases; bases with no gene match: 12. This CDR3 has 17 amino acids. CDR3 nucleotide sequence: TGTGCCAGCAGTGAAAGGTTGCGGGGGGACTTTTCCAATGAGCAGTTCTTC. This codes for CASSERLRGDFSNEQFF. Full variable domain (remainder filled in from reference TRBV2 and TRBJ2-1): EPEVTQTPSHQVTQMGQEVILRCVPISNHLYFYWYRQILGQKVEFLVSFYNNEISEKSEIFDDQFSVERPDGSNFTLKIRSTKLEDSAMYFCASSERLRGDFSNEQFFGPGTRLTVL.

This chain joins TRBV29-1 and TRBJ2-2; perhaps TRBD2 as D (5 bases). The CDR3 is made up of 15 amino acids. V was trimmed by 6 bases and J by 0 bases, leaving 14 bases between them. The germline V gene encodes CDR1 SQVTM and CDR2 ANQGSEA. DNA of the CDR3: TGCAGCGTGAGGGCCACCGCAGCGAACACCGGGGAGCTGTTTTTT. Its protein is CSVRATAANTGELFF.

This clone has just a few counts. This sample also contains other DNA sequences that code for the same CDR3. J is TRBJ2-7 and V is TRBV5-5; TRBD1 agrees at 9 bases. The CDR3 consists of 14 residues. Germline CDR1 SGHKS, CDR2 YYEKEE (reference sequence). Trimming cost V 4 bases and J 3 bases; bases outside gene matches: 5. The CDR3 sequence: CASSPGQGVYEQYF. In DNA form, the CDR3 reads TGTGCCAGCAGCCCGGGACAGGGTGTCTACGAGCAGTACTTC. Drawing the rest from reference TRBV5-5 and TRBJ2-7, the complete variable domain is DAGVTQSPTHLIKTRGQQVTLRCSPISGHKSVSWYQQVLGQGPQFIFQYYEKEERGRGNFPDRFSARQFPNYSSELNVNALLLGDSALYLCASSPGQGVYEQYFGPGTRLTVT.

The V call is TRBV2, the J call TRBJ2-7, with 8 bases fitting TRBD1. J gave up 2 bases and V 3 bases, and 9 bases lay outside the gene matches. The CDR3 covers 16 residues. The germline V gene encodes CDR1 SNHLY and CDR2 FYNNEI. CDR3 region: CASSEGQDPRAYEQYF. CDR3 DNA sequence: TGTGCCAGCAGTGAGGGACAGGACCCAAGAGCCTACGAGCAGTACTTC. Filled out from reference TRBV2 and TRBJ2-7, the complete variable domain reads EPEVTQTPSHQVTQMGQEVILRCVPISNHLYFYWYRQILGQKVEFLVSFYNNEISEKSEIFDDQFSVERPDGSNFTLKIRSTKLEDSAMYFCASSEGQDPRAYEQYFGPGTRLTVT.

The chain recombines TRBV4-1 with TRBJ2-5, with D perhaps matching TRBD2 (5 bases). Trimming left V 1 base short and J 2 bases short, with 11 bases between. This CDR3 contains 15 residues. CDR1 MGHRA and CDR2 YSYEKL come from the germline V gene. CDR3 DNA: TGCGCCAGCAGCCAAGTGGAGGCAGTGCAAGAGACCCAGTACTTC. Translation gives CASSQVEAVQETQYF.

The rearrangement joins TRBV29-1 to TRBJ2-1; 7 nucleotides line up with TRBD2. The V gene end was trimmed by 3 bases and the J gene end by 4 bases; junction bases not matched to a gene: 6. CDR3 length equals 14 residues. CDR1 SQVTM and CDR2 ANQGSEA come from the germline V gene. CDR3 bases: TGCAGCGTTGAGTCGGGGAGGGGTTACAATGAGCAGTTCTTC. The encoded protein is CSVESGRGYNEQFF.

The genes are TRBV27 and TRBJ2-5, with D perhaps matching TRBD1 (5 bases). The CDR3 has 14 residues. Between the trimmed V and J ends, which lost 7 bases and 2 bases, there was a span of 14 bases. Germline V gives CDR1 MNHEY, CDR2 SMNVEV (reference sequence). CDR3 sequence: CASTLRGGQETQYF. The DNA of the CDR3 is TGTGCCAGCACCCTAAGGGGCGGACAAGAGACCCAGTACTTC.

The rearrangement joins TRBV9 to TRBJ2-2, with 9 nucleotides matching TRBD2. This CDR3 is 16 amino acids long. V lost 2 bases to trimming and J lost 2 bases; unmatched junction nucleotides: 4. Germline values: CDR1 SGDLS, CDR2 YYNGEE. The DNA for the CDR3 is TGTGCCAGCAGCGTTCTAGCGGGAACCAACACCGGGGAGCTGTTTTTT. It is translated as CASSVLAGTNTGELFF.

The chain combines TRBV19 with TRBJ1-4, with TRBD1 matching 9 bases. V shed 7 bases, J shed 6 bases, and the junction held 9 bases outside the gene matches. The CDR3 has 15 residues. CDR1 is LNHDA, CDR2 SQIVND, per germline (reference sequence). CDR3 nucleotides: TGTGCCAGTACCCCGAGGGGACAGGGTGATGAAAAACTGTTTTTT. This gives the protein CASTPRGQGDEKLFF.

V gene TRBV18 combines with J gene TRBJ1-2; no definite D call. CDR3 size: 20 residues. Trimming stripped 2 bases from V and 6 bases from J, with 31 bases between. Germline CDR1 and CDR2: KGHSH and LQKENI. The DNA of the CDR3 is TGTGCCAGCTCACCAAATTCAGTCCCGACCGGGAGGATAAGCGGGGATGGCTACACCTTC. Translating it yields CASSPNSVPTGRISGDGYTF.

DNA for the CDR3: TGTGCCAGCAGCTTTTCAAGACAGGGGACTGGGGCCAACGTCCTGACTTTC. Amino acid sequence: CASSFSRQGTGANVLTF. This chain joins TRBV7-9 and TRBJ2-6; TRBD1 agrees at 8 bases. From germline, CDR1 is SEHNR and CDR2 FQNEAQ (reference sequence). The CDR3 totals 17 residues. Losses at the gene ends were 3 bases for V and 2 bases for J; bases not matched to a gene: 6.

The chain links TRBV7-9 to TRBJ2-2; 7 nucleotides agree with TRBD1. Germline V gene data show CDR1 as SEHNR and CDR2 as FQNEAQ (reference sequence). V dropped 7 bases and J dropped 3; count of bases not matched to a gene: 14. The CDR3 has 17 amino acids. CDR3 in amino acids: CASKSTGWGRDTGELFF. The CDR3 nucleotides read TGTGCCAGCAAGTCGACAGGGTGGGGCCGGGACACCGGGGAGCTGTTTTTT. Drawing the rest from reference TRBV7-9 and TRBJ2-2, the complete variable domain is DTGVSQNPRHKITKRGQNVTFRCDPISEHNRLYWYRQTLGQGPEFLTYFQNEAQLEKSRLLSDRFSAERPKGSFSTLEIQRTEQGDSAMYLCASKSTGWGRDTGELFFGEGSRLTVL.

The V gene is TRBV6-2 or TRBV6-3, the J gene TRBJ1-5; D is undetermined. Trimming left V 1 base short and J 4 bases short, with 5 bases between. Germline V gene sequence: CDR1 MNHEY, CDR2 SVGEGT. The CDR3 totals 13 residues. CDR3 amino acids: CASSYWLNQPQHF. The CDR3 DNA reads TGTGCCAGCAGTTACTGGCTTAATCAGCCCCAGCATTTT.

The V call is TRBV3-1 (or the pseudogene TRBV3-2), the J call TRBJ2-3; TRBD2 matches 15 bases. Germline CDR1 reads LGHDT; CDR2 reads YNNKEL (reference sequence). Germline trimming cut 0 bases from V and 4 bases from J; bases unmatched to any gene: 8. The CDR3 totals 19 residues. The CDR3 nucleotides read TGTGCCAGCAGCCAAGATCCTCCAGGACTAGCGGGAGGGTCAGATACGCAGTATTTT. It encodes CASSQDPPGLAGGSDTQYF.

The chain recombines TRBV7-8 with TRBJ2-1; tentatively, D is TRBD1 (6 bases). Germline V gene data show CDR1 as SGHVS and CDR2 as FQNEAQ. The length of the CDR3 is 14 residues. The V and J ends lost 5 bases and 7 bases respectively, with 15 bases between them. The CDR3 DNA sequence: TGTGCCAGCAGCCTACAGGGTAGTTTGAATGAGCAGTTCTTC. It yields the protein CASSLQGSLNEQFF.

This chain connects TRBV12-5 to TRBJ2-5; D might be TRBD1 (7 bases). Germline-derived CDR1 and CDR2 are LGHNT and FRNRAP. This CDR3 comprises 16 residues. The V and J ends lost 4 bases and 3 bases respectively, with 18 bases between them. As DNA, the CDR3 is TGTGCTAGTGGTTACTGGCGGGGCACAGGGGAAGAGACCCAGTACTTC. Its protein product is CASGYWRGTGEETQYF.

This sequence joins TRBV28 and TRBJ1-2; TRBD1 might be the D (5 bases). Trimming pared 7 bases from V and 7 bases from J, leaving 10 bases between. The germline V gene encodes CDR1 MDHEN and CDR2 SYDVKM. CDR3 length: 11 amino acids. The CDR3 loop reads CASTGGAGYTF. The CDR3 DNA reads as TGTGCCAGCACCGGAGGGGCTGGCTACACCTTC.

The genes are TRBV5-5 and TRBJ1-2; possibly TRBD1 for D (5 bases). The CDR3 extends over 14 amino acids. Deletions cut 4 bases from V and 4 bases from J, with 14 bases between. Germline lookup yields CDR1 SGHKS and CDR2 YYEKEE (reference sequence). CDR3 sequence reads: CASSGPGGLYGYTF. DNA of the CDR3: TGTGCCAGCAGCGGACCGGGGGGTCTCTATGGCTACACCTTC. Full variable domain (missing parts from reference TRBV5-5 and TRBJ1-2): DAGVTQSPTHLIKTRGQQVTLRCSPISGHKSVSWYQQVLGQGPQFIFQYYEKEERGRGNFPDRFSARQFPNYSSELNVNALLLGDSALYLCASSGPGGLYGYTFGSGTRLTVV.

In its sample, this clone was seen a few times. CDR3 amino acids: CAKPLLAGGETQYF. CDR3 DNA sequence: TGTGCCAAACCACTACTAGCCGGAGGAGAGACCCAGTACTTC. The chain links TRBV21-1 to TRBJ2-5; whether TRBD2, the table's D call, matches the DNA was not checked. TRBV21-1 is marked as a pseudogene. The CDR3 consists of 14 residues.

This clone came up once. The chain employs TRBV29-1 and TRBJ2-5; TRBD2 is a possible D gene (6 bases). Per the germline V gene, CDR1 is SQVTM and CDR2 is ANQGSEA. Trimming removed 5 bases from V and 4 bases from J, with 14 bases in between. This CDR3 has 13 residues. DNA of the CDR3: TGCAGCGTTCAGGTGGGGGGTGGAGAGACCCAGTACTTC. Protein sequence: CSVQVGGGETQYF.

This sequence joins TRBV27 and TRBJ2-7, with D possibly TRBD2 on 6 matching bases. V shed 4 bases and J shed 4 bases, with 23 bases lying between them. Germline assignment: CDR1 MNHEY and CDR2 SMNVEV (reference sequence). The length of the CDR3 is 17 residues. The CDR3 DNA sequence: TGTGCCAGCAGTTCTACACCGGGAGTTAACGACCCTTACGAGCAGTACTTC. It yields the protein CASSSTPGVNDPYEQYF.

This chain joins TRBV7-9 and TRBJ2-2; TRBD2 aligns across 7 bases. This CDR3 region has 15 residues. V shed 8 bases and J 0 bases; nucleotides not matched to a gene: 6. The V gene's germline CDR1 is SEHNR and CDR2 FQNEAQ (reference sequence). This CDR3 is CASPGRGANTGELFF. The CDR3 nucleotides read TGTGCCAGCCCCGGACGGGGGGCGAACACCGGGGAGCTGTTTTTT.